The clone carrying this TCR beta chain has just a few counts. Its matching antigen is unknown. This specimen belongs to a study of response to subunit inactivated influenza vaccine. Study-level findings and limits: The authors suggested that few new T cells are recruited per seasonal influenza vaccination.

CDR1 and CDR2 (germline): LGHDT, YNNKEL (reference sequence). The CDR3 totals 15 residues. V dropped 7 bases and J dropped 5 bases, with 19 bases sitting between them. MiXCR, run by TCRdb on the RT-PCR reads, gives a single entry per CDR3 protein. The repertoire consists of more than 400,000 distinct CDR3 sequences, with about 7.2% occurring once and the leading ten covering about 12%. This clonotype was obtained from a man aged 50 to 69 who received an inactivated influenza vaccine. Sequenced here: PBMCs from blood, sampled less than 30 months after vaccination. The V and J genes are TRBV3-1 and TRBJ2-3, with no clear D. The CDR3 sequence is CASTPSETLGDTQYF. CDR3 sequence (DNA): TGTGCCAGCACCCCGTCCGAGACTTTAGGAGATACGCAGTATTTT.